The rows below give T cell receptor beta chains drawn from one sample of a study of blood T cell repertoires in COVID-19. Measured with immunoSEQ multiplex PCR; TCRdb has only the in-frame clones, and not every one. The data contain hundreds of thousands of clones, around 78% of them singletons. Sequencing was carried out using peripheral blood. These receptors were collected from a woman between 65 and 79 years old with active or convalescent COVID-19. Each CDR3 is given with its conserved first and last residue. A D gene is named only where the DNA matches it firmly. Clone size appears in some rows only: once, few, many, or a class for an expanded clone.

>TRBD1|TRBJ2-7|.|TRBV10-3
TGTGCCATCAGTTCCTCGACAGGGACGAGGGAGCAGTACTTC
CAISSSTGTREQYF
>.|TRBJ1-3|.|TRBV19
TGTGCCAGTAGTATCGGGAGCTCTGGAAACACCATATATTTT
CASSIGSSGNTIYF
>TRBD1|TRBJ1-4|.|TRBV12-3/TRBV12-4
TGTGCCAGCAGCCGACAGGGTGGGGAAAAACTGTTTTTT
CASSRQGGEKLFF
>TRBD2|TRBJ2-1|once|TRBV5-4
TGTGCCAGCAGCTTGGCCATGGGACTAGCGGGAGTTGAGCAGTTCTTC
CASSLAMGLAGVEQFF
>TRBD1|TRBJ1-1|.|TRBV5-1
TGCGCCAGCAGCTGGACAGGGGGAACTGAAGCTTTCTTT
CASSWTGGTEAFF
>.|TRBJ2-1|.|TRBV29-1
TGCAGCGTTGCTGGGGAGCTAGCGCCCGGGTCCTACAATGAGCAGTTCTTC
CSVAGELAPGSYNEQFF
>.|TRBJ1-1|.|TRBV3-1/TRBV3-2
TGTGCCAGCAGCCCTGGGACCGGGGGCACTGAAGCTTTCTTT
CASSPGTGGTEAFF
>TRBD1|TRBJ1-2|.|TRBV6-5
TGTGCCAGCAGTACAGCGGGACAGGGGTATGGCTACACCTTC
CASSTAGQGYGYTF
>TRBD1|TRBJ1-3|.|TRBV5-5
TGTGCCAGCAGCTCCACAGGGGCTTACGGAAACACCATATATTTT
CASSSTGAYGNTIYF
>TRBD2|TRBJ2-5|.|TRBV3-1/TRBV3-2
TGTGCCAGCAGCCAAGGTGCTACTAGCGGGAGTAGTGGAGAGACCCAGTACTTC
CASSQGATSGSSGETQYF
>TRBD1|TRBJ1-6|few|TRBV18
TGTGCCAGCTCACAGCAGGGGGAAAATTCACCCCTCCACTTT
CASSQQGENSPLHF
>.|TRBJ2-3|once|TRBV29-1
TGCAGCGTTGATCAGGGGACAGATACGCAGTATTTT
CSVDQGTDTQYF
>.|TRBJ2-3|.|TRBV14
TGTGCCAGCAGCCCCCCCCGGCGGGGACTCACAGATACGCAGTATTTT
CASSPPRRGLTDTQYF
>.|TRBJ1-2|.|TRBV30
TGTGCCTGGAGTGTACCCCCAGGTGTCTATGGCTACACCTTC
CAWSVPPGVYGYTF
>TRBD1|TRBJ2-5|.|TRBV5-6
TGTGCCAGCAGCCTGGGACAGGGGGGAGAGACCCAGTACTTC
CASSLGQGGETQYF
>.|TRBJ1-5|few|TRBV7-3
TGTGCCAGCAGCTCCATAAAGGGGCAGCCCCAGCATTTT
CASSSIKGQPQHF
>.|TRBJ1-3|.|TRBV5-1
TGCGCCAGCAGCCCCTCCTGGCGGATGGGTGGAAACACCATATATTTT
CASSPSWRMGGNTIYF
>TRBD2|TRBJ2-1|once|TRBV10-1
TGCGCCAGCAGCGAAGGACTAGCGGTGGGGGGTGAGCAGTTCTTC
CASSEGLAVGGEQFF
>TRBD1|TRBJ2-7|.|TRBV27
TGTGCCAGCAGTTTATCAGGGACAGGGGGCGAGCAGTACTTC
CASSLSGTGGEQYF
>.|TRBJ2-1|.|TRBV6-5
TGTGCCAGCACCGAACAGGGATACAATGAGCAGTTCTTC
CASTEQGYNEQFF
>TRBD1|TRBJ2-5|.|TRBV5-4
TGTGCCAGCAGCTCCGGACAGCCAGGGGGCTCGAGAGAGACCCAGTACTTC
CASSSGQPGGSRETQYF
>.|TRBJ1-3|.|TRBV30
TGTGCCTGGAGTTTCTTCTTATTCTCTGGAAACACCATATATTTT
CAWSFFLFSGNTIYF
>.|TRBJ2-7|.|TRBV12-3/TRBV12-4
TGTGCCAGCAGTCCGACAGATTACGAGCAGTACTTC
CASSPTDYEQYF
>TRBD1|TRBJ2-1|.|TRBV28
TGTGCCAGCGGGACAGTCTACAATGAGCAGTTCTTC
CASGTVYNEQFF
>.|TRBJ1-1|.|TRBV14
TGTGCCAGCAGTACGCTCGGGGGCACTGAAGCTTTCTTT
CASSTLGGTEAFF
>.|TRBJ1-2|.|TRBV29-1
TGCAGCGTTGTATATGGCTACACCTTC
CSVVYGYTF
>.|TRBJ1-5|.|TRBV2
TGTGCCAGCATGCGGGGGGTAGAAAGCAATCAGCCCCAGCATTTT
CASMRGVESNQPQHF
>.|TRBJ2-4|.|TRBV2
TGTGCCAGCAGTTTCGTCAAAACGGGGGCCAAAAACATTCAGTACTTC
CASSFVKTGAKNIQYF
>.|TRBJ2-1|once|TRBV20-1
TGCAGTGCCCGAGGAGGGAATGAGCAGTTCTTC
CSARGGNEQFF
>.|TRBJ1-1|.|TRBV7-3
TGTGCCAGCAGCTTAACTAGGGGCCCGAACACTGAAGCTTTCTTT
CASSLTRGPNTEAFF
>TRBD2|TRBJ2-1|.|TRBV7-8
TGTGCCAGCAGCTTAGAGTGGATGGTAGCGGGGGGCCCCTACAATGAGCAGTTCTTC
CASSLEWMVAGGPYNEQFF
>.|TRBJ2-5|.|TRBV25-1
TGTGCCAGCAGTGAATCCAGTCAAGAGACCCAGTACTTC
CASSESSQETQYF
>TRBD2|TRBJ2-5|.|TRBV7-9
TGTGCCAGCAGTTGGACTAGCGGGAGGGCCCAAGAGACCCAGTACTTC
CASSWTSGRAQETQYF
>TRBD1|TRBJ1-1|.|TRBV7-9
TGTGCCAGCAGCTTACCCGACAGGGCTGGCACTGAAGCTTTCTTT
CASSLPDRAGTEAFF
>TRBD1|TRBJ1-2|.|TRBV19
TGTGCCAGTAGTACGACGGGACAGGGTCCCTATGGCTACACCTTC
CASSTTGQGPYGYTF
>.|TRBJ1-2|.|TRBV27
TGTGCCAGCAGCAGACTATACCCGGGGGGGACCAACTATGGCTACACCTTC
CASSRLYPGGTNYGYTF
>TRBD1|TRBJ1-5|.|TRBV28
TGTGCCAGCAGATCCCGAAACAGGGGGCGGAATGGCAATCAGCCCCAGCATTTT
CASRSRNRGRNGNQPQHF
>TRBD2|TRBJ2-3|.|TRBV5-1
TGCGCCAGCAGCCTGGGGCGGGGGGCAGATACGCAGTATTTT
CASSLGRGADTQYF
>.|TRBJ2-1|.|TRBV10-2
TGCGCCAGCCTGGGGGGATACGAGCAGTTCTTC
CASLGGYEQFF
>TRBD1|TRBJ1-6|.|TRBV7-2
TGTGCCAGCAGGCTCTGGACAGGGATAGATTCACCCCTCCACTTT
CASRLWTGIDSPLHF
>TRBD1|TRBJ1-2|.|TRBV5-1
TGCGCCAGCAGCTTAATGACAGGGGGCTTCGGCTACACCTTC
CASSLMTGGFGYTF
>.|TRBJ1-6|.|TRBV28
TGTGCCAGCAGTTTGGCAGGTTATAATTCACCCCTCCACTTT
CASSLAGYNSPLHF
>TRBD1|TRBJ1-1|.|TRBV2
TGTGCCAGCATGAGGGACAGTGATTTAAAAGCTTTCTTT
CASMRDSDLKAFF
>TRBD1|TRBJ2-2|.|TRBV28
TGTGCCAGCAGCCCCGACAGGGGGAACACCGGGGAGCTGTTTTTT
CASSPDRGNTGELFF
>TRBD2|TRBJ2-3|.|TRBV19
TGTGCCAGTAGTTTTAGCGGGACACGGCGGTCCACAGATACGCAGTATTTT
CASSFSGTRRSTDTQYF
>.|TRBJ1-1|.|TRBV11-2
TGTGCCAGCAGCTCAGGCTGGTCTGAAGCTTTCTTT
CASSSGWSEAFF
>TRBD2|TRBJ2-7|once|TRBV7-2
TGTGCCAGCAGCCCTGGGACTAGCGGGGGCACCTACGAGCAGTACTTC
CASSPGTSGGTYEQYF
>.|TRBJ2-6|.|TRBV6-5
TGTGCCAGCCGTCAGGGAGGTGGGGCCAACGTCCTGACTTTC
CASRQGGGANVLTF
>.|TRBJ1-2|.|TRBV9
TGTGCCAGCAGGGAACACCCTGAGGGAGGGCCGAAGGGCTACACCTTC
CASREHPEGGPKGYTF
>TRBD1|TRBJ2-1|.|TRBV18
TGTGCCAGCTCACCTCTCGGAGCAGGGGGAAATGAGCAGTTCTTC
CASSPLGAGGNEQFF